This T cell receptor (beta chain) was captured by sequencing in a study of blood T cells in healthy people across ages. Study information: In model experiments, template switching was able to capture about one barcoded beta molecule for every two T cells that were present.

A second PCR, run for roughly 7 to 11 cycles, used a sample-barcoded 5' primer plus a J-beta primer mix. TCRdb independently ran MiXCR on the 5' RACE reads; one entry per CDR3 protein. This sample has over 600,000 distinct CDR3 sequences, with 56% found just once. Study observations and caveats: It was not known whether donors were CMV positive (a possible confounder of expanded clonotype changes). Fewer expanded clones and more diversity marked long-lived versus aged donors. Estimated diversity that came from one million T cells was considered an underestimate.

Germline assignment: CDR1 MGHRA and CDR2 YSYEKL. V was clipped by 5 bases and J by 3 bases, with 8 bases between them. The CDR3 has 13 amino acids. Points on this clonotype: Its specificity is not known.

The rearrangement links TRBV4-1 to TRBJ2-1, with D possibly called TRBD1 or TRBD2 (6 bases each). This receptor was identified in a man aged 40-55 years in good health. The sequenced sample was blood. This chain's CDR3 is CASSAGHYNEQFF. The CDR3 nucleotides read TGCGCCAGCAGCGCGGGACACTACAATGAGCAGTTCTTC.